Below, 28 T cell receptor beta chains from the same sample are listed, as sequenced in a study of T cells in Graves' hyperthyroidism and ophthalmopathy. RNA transcripts gave rise to amplified TCR beta CDR3 regions. When the TCR CDR3 underwent first-round RT-PCR, the HTBI primer set was used. TCRdb re-derived calls from the multiplex PCR reads in MiXCR, one entry per CDR3 protein. The table shows roughly 110,000 distinct CDR3 sequences, with roughly 15% occurring only once. The sample taken for sequencing was blood. The origin of the receptors is a woman between 45 and 65 years old with Graves' hyperthyroidism.

This clonotype was counted a few times. CDR3 residues: CASSESGDEQFF. The CDR3 region has the DNA TGTGCCAGCAGTGAATCGGGGGATGAGCAGTTCTTC. This rearrangement joins TRBV6-1 to TRBJ2-1; D perhaps matches TRBD2 (6 bases). V was cut by 2 bases and J by 8 bases, with 7 bases left in between. The CDR3 sequence is 12 residues long. Germline lookup yields CDR1 MNHNS and CDR2 SASEGT.

In its sample, this clonotype was seen many times. As DNA, the CDR3 is TGTGCCAGCAGCTTAGATTCAACTAATGAAAAACTGTTTTTT. Amino acid sequence: CASSLDSTNEKLFF. The chain carries TRBV7-9 and TRBJ1-4; the D is unclear. The CDR3 spans 14 residues. Germline V gene lookup returns CDR1 SEHNR and CDR2 FQNEAQ (reference sequence). V lost 1 base and J lost 0, with 3 bases in between.

This clonotype showed up many times. The chain employs TRBV30 and TRBJ1-5; TRBD1 agrees at 8 bases. The CDR3 totals 14 residues. From germline, CDR1 is GTSNPN and CDR2 SVGIG (reference sequence). The V and J ends lost 1 base and 6 bases, in that order; junction bases with no gene match: 5. The chain's CDR3 is CAWSAGGLSQPQHF. The CDR3 bases are TGTGCCTGGAGTGCAGGGGGCCTTAGTCAGCCCCAGCATTTT.

This clonotype was seen repeatedly, ten times or more. The chain is built from TRBV5-8 and TRBJ2-6, with TRBD1 as a possible D gene (5 bases). This CDR3 is 16 amino acids long. V dropped 4 bases and J dropped 2 bases, with 13 bases sitting between them. The V gene's germline CDR1 is SGHTS and CDR2 YDEGEE. The CDR3 region is CASSIQGATGANVLTF. In DNA form, the CDR3 reads TGTGCCAGCAGCATCCAAGGGGCGACTGGGGCCAACGTCCTGACTTTC.

This clonotype was found many times. The J gene is TRBJ2-7, the V gene TRBV6-1, with D unresolved. The V gene lost 6 bases and the J gene lost 3 bases, with 6 bases spanning the gap. Germline V gene data show CDR1 as MNHNS and CDR2 as SASEGT. The length of the CDR3 is 11 residues. In DNA, the CDR3 is TGTGCCAGCAGGGATAACTACGAGCAGTACTTC. Its translation: CASRDNYEQYF.

This clonotype was seen many times. The chain uses TRBV6-1 and TRBJ2-7, with TRBD1 matching over 7 bases. The J segment lost 2 bases and the V segment lost 6 bases, leaving 10 bases of the junction unmatched. Germline CDR1 reads MNHNS; CDR2 reads SASEGT. This CDR3 is built from 15 residues. CDR3: CASRDTGERAYEQYV. Here the CDR3 DNA reads TGTGCCAGCAGGGACACAGGGGAACGGGCCTACGAGCAGTACGTC.

This clonotype has a count of ten or more. The rearrangement links TRBV7-9 to TRBJ2-1; TRBD2 is a possible D gene (6 bases). The CDR3 is 14 residues long. Trimming shortened V by 0 bases and J by 9 bases, and 12 bases separated the two germline ends. Per germline, CDR1 SEHNR and CDR2 FQNEAQ (reference sequence). The CDR3 spells CASSLALAQGEQFF. CDR3 DNA: TGTGCCAGCAGCTTAGCACTAGCTCAGGGTGAGCAGTTCTTC.

This chain uses TRBV11-2 with TRBJ1-1, with D uncertain. Trimming stripped 4 bases from V and 8 bases from J, with 11 bases between. Germline V gene data show CDR1 as SGHAT and CDR2 as FQNNGV. The CDR3 is 12 residues long. The CDR3 coding sequence is TGTGCCAGCAGCTCCGGACTTCGGGAAGCTTTCTTT. Encoded protein: CASSSGLREAFF.

This clonotype has ten or more counts. J is TRBJ1-1 and V is TRBV19; TRBD1 might be the D (6 bases). The CDR3 runs to 13 residues. V was cut by 6 bases and J by 3 bases, with 11 bases left in between. Per the germline V gene, CDR1 is LNHDA and CDR2 is SQIVND (reference sequence). DNA for the CDR3: TGTGCCAGTAGCCCAACAGGGTACACTGAAGCTTTCTTT. It encodes CASSPTGYTEAFF.

The table lists this clonotype with a few counts. This chain uses TRBV24-1 with TRBJ2-1; 11 bases are shared with TRBD2. V lost 10 bases and J lost 6; bases outside the gene matches: 7. This CDR3 has 14 residues. CDR1 is KGHDR, CDR2 SFDVKD, per germline. The CDR3 here is CATSPGLAVNEQFF. The CDR3 DNA reads as TGTGCCACGAGCCCGGGACTAGCGGTCAATGAGCAGTTCTTC.

This clonotype was seen many times. The CDR3 reads CASSLTDRDSEQYF. The CDR3 DNA follows: TGCGCCAGCAGCCTTACCGACAGGGATAGCGAGCAGTACTTC. The chain is built from TRBV10-2 and TRBJ2-7, with 7 bases identical to TRBD1. This CDR3 region has 14 residues. V lost 6 bases and J lost 6; bases outside the gene matches: 11. Germline V gives CDR1 WSHSY, CDR2 SAAADI.

This clonotype came up many times. The chain is built from TRBV27 and TRBJ2-1, with D perhaps TRBD2 (6 bases). This CDR3 has 13 residues. V dropped 4 bases and J dropped 5 bases, with 9 bases sitting between them. Per the germline V gene, CDR1 is MNHEY and CDR2 is SMNVEV (reference sequence). The CDR3 DNA reads TGTGCCAGCAGTTCATCGGGGGACAATGAGCAGTTCTTC. Residues: CASSSSGDNEQFF.

The sample holds many counts of this clonotype. The chain links TRBV5-1 to TRBJ2-2, with 11 bases identical to TRBD2. V was pared by 4 bases and J by 6 bases, with 5 bases of the junction left unmatched. Germline V lookup: CDR1 SGHRS, CDR2 YFSETQ. The CDR3 has 15 amino acids. The CDR3 coding sequence is TGCGCCAGCAGCGGGGGACTAGCGGCGGCCGGGGAGCTGTTTTTT. It yields the protein CASSGGLAAAGELFF. The whole variable domain, filled in from reference TRBV5-1 and TRBJ2-2, reads KAGVTQTPRYLIKTRGQQVTLSCSPISGHRSVSWYQQTPGQGLQFLFEYFSETQRNKGNFPGRFSGRQFSNSRSEMNVSTLELGDSALYLCASSGGLAAAGELFFGEGSRLTVL.

This clonotype has ten or more counts. The chain employs TRBV7-2 and TRBJ2-1; D is possibly TRBD1 or TRBD2 (5 bases each). There are 13 residues in the CDR3. Trimming shortened V by 9 bases and J by 7 bases, and 16 bases separated the two germline ends. CDR1 SGHTA and CDR2 FQGNSA come from the germline V gene. CDR3 loop: CASLGDFVNEQFF. The CDR3 coding sequence is TGTGCCAGTTTGGGGGATTTCGTTAATGAGCAGTTCTTC.

This clonotype was detected ten times or more. The chain links TRBV28 to TRBJ1-3, with a tentative D call TRBD1 (6 bases). This CDR3 spans 14 amino acids. From germline, CDR1 is MDHEN and CDR2 SYDVKM. The V and J ends lost 5 bases and 9 bases respectively, with 17 bases between them. The DNA of the CDR3 is TGTGCCAGCAGTCCGCCAGGGGCTCTCACCACCATATATTTT. It specifies CASSPPGALTTIYF.

This clonotype was counted a single time. The chain employs TRBV5-4 and TRBJ2-5; no definite D call. V shed 2 bases and J shed 1 base, with 3 bases lying between them. CDR1 and CDR2 from the germline V gene are SGHNT and YYREEE (reference sequence). The CDR3 runs to 12 residues. The CDR3 nucleotides are TGTGCCAGCAGCTTCCCCCAAGAGACCCAGTACTTC. Amino acids: CASSFPQETQYF.

This chain joins TRBV20-1 and TRBJ2-1; D call uncertain. The germline V gene has CDR1 DFQATT and CDR2 SNEGSKA (reference sequence). With 7 bases removed from V and 6 bases from J, the gap between germline ends came to 16 bases. CDR3 size: 13 residues. The CDR3 region has the DNA TGCAGTGGCGTGACCGGAGTTTCCAATGAGCAGTTCTTC. This codes for CSGVTGVSNEQFF.

This clonotype has at least ten counts. The chain joins TRBV5-5 to TRBJ2-7; 8 nucleotides line up with TRBD2. J was trimmed by 6 bases and V by 5 bases; bases with no gene match: 7. Germline V lookup: CDR1 SGHKS, CDR2 YYEKEE (reference sequence). The CDR3 runs 13 residues. CDR3 sequence reads: CASRRAGEGEQYV. CDR3 sequence (DNA): TGTGCCAGCAGAAGAGCGGGAGAGGGCGAGCAGTACGTC.

The V and J genes are TRBV6-9 and TRBJ2-6, with D perhaps matching TRBD2 (5 bases). Looked up from germline, CDR1 is MNHGY and CDR2 is SVAAGI. The CDR3 has 19 amino acids. The germline V and J ends were trimmed by 3 bases and 0 bases, with 18 bases remaining between them. In nucleotides, the CDR3 is TGTGCCAGCAGTTACATCCTCCACGGACTCACCTCTGGGGCCAACGTCCTGACTTTC. Translation: CASSYILHGLTSGANVLTF.

The chain uses TRBV30 and TRBJ1-4; D ambiguous. Germline loops: CDR1 GTSNPN, CDR2 SVGIG (reference sequence). Deletions cut 1 base from V and 1 base from J, with 7 bases between. CDR3 length: 14 amino acids. CDR3 residues: CAWSEGGTNEKLFF. CDR3 sequence (DNA): TGTGCCTGGAGTGAAGGCGGAACTAATGAAAAACTGTTTTTT.

This clonotype was counted at least ten times. J is TRBJ2-7 and V is TRBV11-2; D perhaps matches TRBD2 (5 bases). Germline V gene lookup returns CDR1 SGHAT and CDR2 FQNNGV. The CDR3 extends over 15 amino acids. V was shortened by 6 bases and J by 0 bases, with 15 bases between the two germline ends. CDR3: CASSLGAASSYEQYV. The CDR3 DNA follows: TGTGCCAGCAGTCTAGGAGCGGCCAGCTCCTACGAGCAGTACGTC.

This sequence joins TRBV7-3 and TRBJ2-1; 8 bases match TRBD2. Germline lookup yields CDR1 SGHTA and CDR2 FQGTGA. Trimming at V came to 5 bases and at J to 4 bases, leaving 13 bases not matched to a gene. This CDR3 has 17 residues. The CDR3 nucleotides are TGTGCCAGCAGCCCCTCCTCAGCGGGAGCGGGTTACAATGAGCAGTTCTTC. Translated: CASSPSSAGAGYNEQFF.

This clonotype came up many times. The J gene is TRBJ2-7, the V gene TRBV2; no firm D call. The germline V and J ends were trimmed by 11 bases and 1 base, with 15 bases remaining between them. The CDR3 length is 13 residues. Germline V CDR1 and CDR2: SNHLY, FYNNEI. This chain's CDR3 is CAERMMSSYEQYV. Written as DNA, the CDR3 is TGTGCCGAGCGCATGATGTCGTCCTACGAGCAGTACGTC.

This clonotype has more than one count but fewer than ten. The rearrangement joins TRBV7-6 to TRBJ2-6; possibly TRBD1 for D (6 bases). V was shortened by 3 bases and J by 0 bases, with 12 bases between the two germline ends. Germline-derived CDR1 and CDR2 are SGHVS and FNYEAQ. The CDR3 runs 17 residues. The DNA of the CDR3 is TGTGCCAGCAGCTTGGACAGTTCCGTCTCTGGGGCCAACGTCCTGACTTTC. This translates into CASSLDSSVSGANVLTF.

This clonotype has only a few counts. J is TRBJ2-3 and V is TRBV29-1; D remains unclear. The length of the CDR3 is 14 residues. Trimming stripped 4 bases from V and 0 bases from J, with 11 bases between. In germline, CDR1 is SQVTM, CDR2 ANQGSEA. CDR3 region: CSVVNWPSTDTQYF. The DNA for the CDR3 is TGCAGCGTTGTAAACTGGCCTAGCACAGATACGCAGTATTTT.

This clonotype was counted ten times or more. The chain couples TRBV14 to TRBJ2-1, with 9 bases matching TRBD2. There are 14 residues in the CDR3. CDR1 is SGHDN and CDR2 is FVKESK in the germline V gene. Trimming took 3 bases from V and 7 from J; bases not matched to a gene: 4. The CDR3 protein is CASSQGGRGNEQFF. The CDR3 bases are TGTGCCAGCAGCCAGGGCGGGAGGGGTAATGAGCAGTTCTTC.

This clonotype was observed many times. The rearrangement links TRBV28 to TRBJ2-4; no firm D call. V was shortened by 8 bases and J by 3 bases, with 17 bases between the two germline ends. The length of the CDR3 is 15 residues. Germline CDR1 MDHEN, CDR2 SYDVKM. CDR3 in amino acids: CASGSGGLGKNIQYF. CDR3 bases: TGTGCCAGCGGGTCCGGTGGTTTGGGCAAAAACATTCAGTACTTC.

This clonotype was found many times. The chain employs TRBV28 and TRBJ2-7, with TRBD2 as a possible D gene (5 bases). V lost 1 base and J 5 bases, leaving 15 bases between the germline ends. The germline V gene has CDR1 MDHEN and CDR2 SYDVKM. The CDR3 runs to 15 residues. CDR3 sequence reads: CASSLSRASRDEQYF. The CDR3 coding sequence is TGTGCCAGCAGTTTATCAAGGGCGTCGCGGGACGAGCAGTACTTC.